This entry features one T cell receptor (beta chain) sequence. What it binds is not known. The data were taken from a study of T cell repertoires in cytomegalovirus infection. Turning to the study itself: CMV epitopes, recently identified HLA-C-restricted and well-studied HLA-B-restricted, were used. It can be stated that public TCR beta signatures indicated CMV infection as well as a matching HLA type. Study conclusions and caveats: Based on cumulative public TCR beta family frequency, carriers of CMV plus the relevant HLA were identified.

This CDR3 has 14 amino acids. The V segment lost 6 bases and the J segment 1 base; nucleotides outside the gene matches: 6. Germline V gene sequence: CDR1 DFQATT, CDR2 SNEGSKA (reference sequence). TCRdb ran MiXCR on the reads and lists one entry per CDR3 protein. Among hundreds of thousands of distinct CDR3 sequences listed, 25% to 35% were seen once. The chain uses TRBV20-1 and TRBJ2-3; 8 bases fit TRBD1. This TCR was recovered from a human donor in good health (CMV status not recorded). Some clones in this sample may be carry-over from other donors' samples. The sample here was cultured PBMCs, taken from culture after CMV antigen stimulation. CDR3 DNA: TGCAGTGCGGGGGAGACAGGGGGCACAGATACGCAGTATTTT. Amino acid sequence: CSAGETGGTDTQYF.